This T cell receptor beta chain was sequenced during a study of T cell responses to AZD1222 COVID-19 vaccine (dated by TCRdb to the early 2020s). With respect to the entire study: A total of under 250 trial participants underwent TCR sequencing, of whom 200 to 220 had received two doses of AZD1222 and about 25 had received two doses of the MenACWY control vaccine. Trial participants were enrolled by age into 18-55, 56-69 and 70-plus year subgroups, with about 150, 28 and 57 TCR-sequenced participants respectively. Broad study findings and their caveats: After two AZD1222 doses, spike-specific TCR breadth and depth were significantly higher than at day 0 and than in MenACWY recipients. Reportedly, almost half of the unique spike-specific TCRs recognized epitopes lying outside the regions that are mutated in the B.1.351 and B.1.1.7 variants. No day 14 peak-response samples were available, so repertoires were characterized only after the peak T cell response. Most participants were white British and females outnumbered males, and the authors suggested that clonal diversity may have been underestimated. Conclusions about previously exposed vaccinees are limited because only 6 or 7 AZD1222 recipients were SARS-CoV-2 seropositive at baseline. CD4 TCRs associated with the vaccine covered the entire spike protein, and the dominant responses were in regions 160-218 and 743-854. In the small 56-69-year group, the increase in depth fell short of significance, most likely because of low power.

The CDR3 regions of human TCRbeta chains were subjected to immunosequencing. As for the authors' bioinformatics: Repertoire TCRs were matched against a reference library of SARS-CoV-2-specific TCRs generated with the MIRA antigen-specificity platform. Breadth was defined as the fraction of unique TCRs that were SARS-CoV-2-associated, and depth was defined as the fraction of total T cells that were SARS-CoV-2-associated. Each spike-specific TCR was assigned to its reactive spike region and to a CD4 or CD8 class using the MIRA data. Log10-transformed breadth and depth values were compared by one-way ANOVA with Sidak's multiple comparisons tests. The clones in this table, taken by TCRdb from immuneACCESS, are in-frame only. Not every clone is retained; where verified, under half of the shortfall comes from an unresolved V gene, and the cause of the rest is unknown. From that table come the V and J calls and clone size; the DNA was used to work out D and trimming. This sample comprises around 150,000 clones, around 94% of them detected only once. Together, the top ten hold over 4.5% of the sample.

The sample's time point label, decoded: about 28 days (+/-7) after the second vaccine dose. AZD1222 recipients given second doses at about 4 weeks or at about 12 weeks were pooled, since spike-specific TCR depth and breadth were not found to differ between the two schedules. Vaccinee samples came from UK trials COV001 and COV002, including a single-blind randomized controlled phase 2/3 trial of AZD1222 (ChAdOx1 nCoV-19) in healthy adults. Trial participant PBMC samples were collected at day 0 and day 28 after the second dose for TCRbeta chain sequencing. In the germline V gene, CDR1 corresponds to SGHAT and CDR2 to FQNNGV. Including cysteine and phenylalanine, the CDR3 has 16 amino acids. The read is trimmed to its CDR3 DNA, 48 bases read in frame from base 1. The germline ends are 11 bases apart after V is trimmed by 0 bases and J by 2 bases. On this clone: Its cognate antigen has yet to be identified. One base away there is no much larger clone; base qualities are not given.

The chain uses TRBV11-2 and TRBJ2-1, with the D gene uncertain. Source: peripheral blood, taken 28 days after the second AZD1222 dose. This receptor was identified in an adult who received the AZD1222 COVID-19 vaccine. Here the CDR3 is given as CASSLDNGLAYNEQFF. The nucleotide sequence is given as TGTGCCAGCAGCTTAGACAACGGCCTAGCCTACAATGAGCAGTTCTTC.